This TCR beta chain is drawn from a study of blood T cells in healthy people across ages. Study at large: With template switching, about one barcoded beta molecule was captured per two T cells. General study findings and limits: It was not known whether donors were CMV positive (a possible confounder of expanded clonotype changes).

Then a second PCR, running about 6 to 11 cycles, was carried out with a sample-barcoded 5' primer and a J-beta primer mix. Via MiXCR, TCRdb re-called the 5' RACE reads, giving one row per CDR3 protein. The data hold 850,000 to 1,100,000 distinct CDR3 sequences, with around two fifths observed a single time. There were healthy Caucasian individuals from Russia, aged roughly 6 to 100, serving as donors. This clonotype was counted between two and nine times. The target antigen is unknown. V was shortened by 1 base and J by 3 bases, with 9 bases between the two germline ends. CDR1 SQVTM and CDR2 ANQGSEA come from the germline V gene. This CDR3 has 13 residues.

This clonotype originated in a man aged 18 to 30 in good health. Source material: blood. The chain has TRBV29-1 and TRBJ2-5; D is tentatively TRBD1 or TRBD2 (5 bases each). The CDR3 loop reads CSVEVGAEETQYF. The CDR3 DNA sequence: TGCAGCGTTGAAGTCGGGGCAGAAGAGACCCAGTACTTC.